This T cell receptor (beta chain) originates from a study of monozygotic twins with inflammatory bowel disease. Germline CDR1 and CDR2: SGHTA and FQGNSA. The CDR3 spans 14 residues. About this clonotype itself: Antigen specificity is unknown.

For each CDR3 protein, TCRdb gives one entry from its re-call of the 5' RACE reads, without DNA. Its table lists fewer than 450,000 distinct CDR3 sequences. Study-level results: For repertoire similarity, concordant twins did not differ from discordant twins, possibly because power was limited.

The chain joins TRBV7-2 to TRBJ1-1. The origin of this receptor is a human donor with ulcerative colitis or Crohn's disease, or a healthy co-twin of an affected twin (not recorded which). Sample: blood. The CDR3 sequence is CASSLALKNTEAFF. The full variable domain, completed using reference TRBV7-2 and TRBJ1-1, is GAGVSQSPSNKVTEKGKDVELRCDPISGHTALYWYRQSLGQGLEFLIYFQGNSAPDKSGLPSDRFSAERTGGSVSTLTIQRTQQEDSAVYLCASSLALKNTEAFFGQGTRLTVV.